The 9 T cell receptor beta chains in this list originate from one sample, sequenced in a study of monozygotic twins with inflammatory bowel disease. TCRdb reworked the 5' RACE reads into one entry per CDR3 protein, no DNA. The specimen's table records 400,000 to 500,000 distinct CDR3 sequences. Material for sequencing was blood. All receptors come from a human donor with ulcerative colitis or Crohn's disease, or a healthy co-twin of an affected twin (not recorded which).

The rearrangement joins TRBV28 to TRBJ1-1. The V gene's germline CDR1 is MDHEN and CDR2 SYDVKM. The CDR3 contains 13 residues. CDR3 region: CASRRSAFGEAFF.

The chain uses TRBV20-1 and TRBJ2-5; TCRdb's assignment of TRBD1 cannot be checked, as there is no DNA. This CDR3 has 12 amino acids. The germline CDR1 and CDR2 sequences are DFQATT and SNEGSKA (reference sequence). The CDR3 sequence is CSVTDSQETQYF.

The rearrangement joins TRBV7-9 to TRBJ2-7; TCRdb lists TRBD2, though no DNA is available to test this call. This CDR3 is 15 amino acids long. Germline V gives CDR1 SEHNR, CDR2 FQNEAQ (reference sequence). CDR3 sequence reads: CASSPSASGAYEQYF. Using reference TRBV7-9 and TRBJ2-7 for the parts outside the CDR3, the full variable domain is DTGVSQNPRHKITKRGQNVTFRCDPISEHNRLYWYRQTLGQGPEFLTYFQNEAQLEKSRLLSDRFSAERPKGSFSTLEIQRTEQGDSAMYLCASSPSASGAYEQYFGPGTRLTVT.

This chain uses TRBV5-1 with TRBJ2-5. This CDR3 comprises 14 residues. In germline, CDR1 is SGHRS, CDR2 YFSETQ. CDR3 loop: CASSLGSLKETQYF.

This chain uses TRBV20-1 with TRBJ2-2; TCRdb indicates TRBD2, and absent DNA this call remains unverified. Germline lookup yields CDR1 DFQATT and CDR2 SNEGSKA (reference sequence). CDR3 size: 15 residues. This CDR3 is CSARGLAGKSGELFF.

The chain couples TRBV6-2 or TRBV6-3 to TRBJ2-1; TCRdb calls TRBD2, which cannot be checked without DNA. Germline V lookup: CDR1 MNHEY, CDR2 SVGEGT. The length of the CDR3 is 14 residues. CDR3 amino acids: CASGTLEVANEQFF.

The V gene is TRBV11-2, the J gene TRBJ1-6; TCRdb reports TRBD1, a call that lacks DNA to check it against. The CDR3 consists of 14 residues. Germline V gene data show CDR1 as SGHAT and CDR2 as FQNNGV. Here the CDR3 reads CASRPGGGNSPLHF.

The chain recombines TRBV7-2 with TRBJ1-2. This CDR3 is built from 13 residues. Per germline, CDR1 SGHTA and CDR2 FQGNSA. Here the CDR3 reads CASSLAADSGYTF.

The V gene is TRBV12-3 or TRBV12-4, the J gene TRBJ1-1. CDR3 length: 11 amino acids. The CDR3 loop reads CASTMNTEAFF.